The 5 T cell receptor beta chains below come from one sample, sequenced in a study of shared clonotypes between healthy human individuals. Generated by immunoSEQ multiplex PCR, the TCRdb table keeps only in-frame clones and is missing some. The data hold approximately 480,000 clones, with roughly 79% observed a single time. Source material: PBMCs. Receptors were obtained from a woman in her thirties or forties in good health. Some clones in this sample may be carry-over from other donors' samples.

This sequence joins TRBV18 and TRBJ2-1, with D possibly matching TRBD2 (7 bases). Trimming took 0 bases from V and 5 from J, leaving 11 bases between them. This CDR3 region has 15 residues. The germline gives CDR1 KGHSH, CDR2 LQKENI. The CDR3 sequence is CASSPPRGGDNEQFF. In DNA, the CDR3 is TGTGCCAGCTCACCACCAAGGGGGGGGGACAATGAGCAGTTCTTC.

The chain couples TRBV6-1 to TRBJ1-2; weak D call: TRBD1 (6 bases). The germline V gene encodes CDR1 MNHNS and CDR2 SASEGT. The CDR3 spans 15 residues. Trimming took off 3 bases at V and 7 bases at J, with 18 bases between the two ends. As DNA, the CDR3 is TGTGCCAGCAGTGATCTAGGGGGTAGGGGTGGTGGCTACACCTTC. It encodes CASSDLGGRGGGYTF.

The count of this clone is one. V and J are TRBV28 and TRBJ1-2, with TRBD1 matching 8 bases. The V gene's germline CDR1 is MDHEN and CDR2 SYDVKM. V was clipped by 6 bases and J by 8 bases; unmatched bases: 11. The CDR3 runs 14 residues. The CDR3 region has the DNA TGTGCCAGCAGCCCTCGACAGGGGACGTTGGGCTACACCTTC. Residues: CASSPRQGTLGYTF.

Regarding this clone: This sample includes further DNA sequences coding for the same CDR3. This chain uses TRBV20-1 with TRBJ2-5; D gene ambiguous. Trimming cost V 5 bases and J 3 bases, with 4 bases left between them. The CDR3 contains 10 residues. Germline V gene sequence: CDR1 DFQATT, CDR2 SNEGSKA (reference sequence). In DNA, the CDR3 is TGCAGTGCTTCCGAAGAGACCCAGTACTTC. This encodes CSASEETQYF.

The CDR3 nucleotides read TGCGCCAGCAGCCTTACAGGCACTGAAGCTTTCTTT. It translates to CASSLTGTEAFF. The chain couples TRBV5-1 to TRBJ1-1; tentatively, D is TRBD1 (5 bases). Trimming pared 4 bases from V and 4 bases from J, leaving 8 bases between. Per germline, CDR1 SGHRS and CDR2 YFSETQ. The length of the CDR3 is 12 residues.